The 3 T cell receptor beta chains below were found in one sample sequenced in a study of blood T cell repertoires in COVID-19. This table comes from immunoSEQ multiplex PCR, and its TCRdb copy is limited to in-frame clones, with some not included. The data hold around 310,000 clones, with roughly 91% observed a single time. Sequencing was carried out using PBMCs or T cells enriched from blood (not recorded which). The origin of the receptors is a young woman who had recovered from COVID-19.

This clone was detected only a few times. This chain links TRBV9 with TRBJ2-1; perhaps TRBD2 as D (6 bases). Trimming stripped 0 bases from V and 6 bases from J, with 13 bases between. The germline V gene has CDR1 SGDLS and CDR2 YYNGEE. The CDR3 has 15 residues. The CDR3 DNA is TGTGCCAGCAGCGTAGTAGGGCAGGGACTCAATGAGCAGTTCTTC. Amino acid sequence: CASSVVGQGLNEQFF.

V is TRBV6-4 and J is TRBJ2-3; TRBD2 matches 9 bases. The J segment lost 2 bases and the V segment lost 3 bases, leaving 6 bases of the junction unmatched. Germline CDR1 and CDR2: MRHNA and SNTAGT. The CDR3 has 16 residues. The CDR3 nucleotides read TGTGCCAGCAGTGAAGAGGCTAGCGGGGCCACAGATACGCAGTATTTT. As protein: CASSEEASGATDTQYF.

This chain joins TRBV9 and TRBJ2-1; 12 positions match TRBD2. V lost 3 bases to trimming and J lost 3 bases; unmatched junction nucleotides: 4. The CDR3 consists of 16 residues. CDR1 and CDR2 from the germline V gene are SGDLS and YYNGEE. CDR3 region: CASSGEGLAGYNEQFF. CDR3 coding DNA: TGTGCCAGCAGCGGGGAGGGACTAGCGGGCTACAATGAGCAGTTCTTC. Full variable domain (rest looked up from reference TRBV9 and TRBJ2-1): DSGVTQTPKHLITATGQRVTLRCSPRSGDLSVYWYQQSLDQGLQFLIQYYNGEERAKGNILERFSAQQFPDLHSELNLSSLELGDSALYFCASSGEGLAGYNEQFFGPGTRLTVL.